The source of this T cell receptor beta chain is a study of cytomegalovirus exposure and HLA in healthy donors. General study findings and limits: A previous analysis found most TCR beta V segments productive roughly 87% or roughly 30% of the time. A later analysis showed HLA-associated TCR beta chains outstripping equally common others in clonal expansion. Association of approximately 18,000 TCR beta sequences with HLA alleles was found at 0.05 false discovery rate in a later analysis. Cytomegalovirus-associated status was assigned to approximately 160 TCR beta chains.

This clone has just a few counts. Its antigen is not identified. Amplification used 60 Vbeta primers and 13 Jbeta primers. The repertoire was sequenced with immunoSEQ multiplex PCR; TCRdb's copy has only in-frame clones and lacks some. The sample records some 130,000 clones, around 73% being singletons. The clonotype originates from a female donor in good health and CMV-seronegative. The sample taken for sequencing was PBMCs.

CDR3 DNA: TGTGCCAGCAGTTTATTCAGCGGGGGGGGTTCTGAGCAGTTCTTC. This sequence encodes CASSLFSGGGSEQFF. The rearrangement joins TRBV27 to TRBJ2-1, with 10 bases aligning to TRBD2. Per germline, CDR1 MNHEY and CDR2 SMNVEV (reference sequence). The length of the CDR3 is 15 residues. V lost 1 base and J lost 9; bases outside the gene matches: 6.